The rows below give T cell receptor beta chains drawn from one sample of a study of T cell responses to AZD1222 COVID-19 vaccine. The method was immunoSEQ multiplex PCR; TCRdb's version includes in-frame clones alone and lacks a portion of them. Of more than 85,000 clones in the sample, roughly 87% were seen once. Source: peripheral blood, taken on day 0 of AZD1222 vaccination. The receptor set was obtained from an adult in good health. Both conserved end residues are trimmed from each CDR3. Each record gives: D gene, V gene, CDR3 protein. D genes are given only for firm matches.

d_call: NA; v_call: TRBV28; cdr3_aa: ASGINRNQPQH
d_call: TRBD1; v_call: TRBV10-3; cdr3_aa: ATQEGQGNEKLF
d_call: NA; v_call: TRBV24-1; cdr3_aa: ATSDTVGGYT
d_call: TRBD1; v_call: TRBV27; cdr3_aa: ASSLSPGTGGEKLF
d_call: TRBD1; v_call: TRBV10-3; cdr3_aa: AAGQGYNEQF
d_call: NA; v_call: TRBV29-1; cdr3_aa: SVEGGATNYGYT
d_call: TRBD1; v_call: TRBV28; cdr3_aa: ASSQGGVSYNEQF
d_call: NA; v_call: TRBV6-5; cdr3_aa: ASSYGSSRNTEAF
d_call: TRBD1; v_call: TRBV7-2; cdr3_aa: ASSRGQGFTDTQY
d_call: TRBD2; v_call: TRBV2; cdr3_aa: ASSQPNSGAPQETQY
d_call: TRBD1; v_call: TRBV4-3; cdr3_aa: ASSQGTGGLNTGELF
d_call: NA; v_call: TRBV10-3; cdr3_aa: AISESDVGAQH
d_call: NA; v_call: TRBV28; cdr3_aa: ASSFLIRTEAF
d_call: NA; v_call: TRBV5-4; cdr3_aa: ASSLAGRSTGELF
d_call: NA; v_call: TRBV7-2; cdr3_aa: ASSRRTDSEAF
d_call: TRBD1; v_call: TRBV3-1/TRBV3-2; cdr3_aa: ASSRGQGADNSPLH
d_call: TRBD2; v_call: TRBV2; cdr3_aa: ASEKPGTSGVLAKNIQY
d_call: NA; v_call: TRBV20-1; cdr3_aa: SEGSGHEQY